This TCR beta chain was documented in a study of blood T cell repertoires in COVID-19. Looking at the study overall: From the United States, Italy and Spain came samples of acute and convalescent COVID-19. T cells, B-cell-depleted T cells, or PBMCs provided the cDNA or gDNA that served as material.

Germline CDR1 is MNHEY and CDR2 is SVGAGI. V dropped 10 bases and J dropped 9 bases, with 15 bases sitting between them. The CDR3 has 11 amino acids. Methods used by the authors: By means of reference gene primer amplification, nucleated cell counts were estimated. Produced via immunoSEQ multiplex PCR; TCRdb's table is partial and in-frame only. V, J and clone size derive from that table, while D and trimming were established from the DNA sequence. The table lists fewer than 85,000 clones, around 80% of them singletons. This sequence was found in a woman older than 75 with active or convalescent COVID-19. V is TRBV6-5 and J is TRBJ1-1, with D uncertain. The sequenced sample consisted of peripheral blood. CDR3 protein: CATRRAGKAFF. The CDR3 DNA sequence: TGTGCCACCAGAAGGGCGGGGAAAGCTTTCTTT.